Listed below are T cell receptor beta chains from one sample, sequenced in a study of blood T cell repertoires in COVID-19. Clones were sequenced by immunoSEQ multiplex PCR, and TCRdb holds only the in-frame ones, with some missing. The sample holds 250,000 to 300,000 clones; around 80% are singletons and the top ten take 3.5% to 5%. Sequencing input: PBMCs or T cells enriched from blood (not recorded which). Receptors were obtained from a man aged 30 to 39 with acute COVID-19. CDR3s include the opening cysteine and the closing phenylalanine or tryptophan. The D gene is left open where the match is weak. Not all rows give a size; the values are once, few, many and, for expanded clones, a class.

TRBJ2-1	TRBV7-3	TRBD2	-	TGTGCCAGCAGCCTCCGGCTAGCGGAGAACAATGAGCAGTTCTTC	CASSLRLAENNEQFF
TRBJ1-2	TRBV28	-	few	TGTGCCAGCAGCGCAGGGATCTATGGCTACACCTTC	CASSAGIYGYTF
TRBJ1-4	TRBV5-6	-	once	TGTGCCAGCAGCCTTAGGAGTGTAGGGGTTGGAGAAAAACTGTTTTTT	CASSLRSVGVGEKLFF
TRBJ1-4	TRBV19	-	-	TGTGCCTCAAGAAAACGGGATTTTGGAGAAAAACTGTTTTTT	CASRKRDFGEKLFF
TRBJ1-4	TRBV28	TRBD1	-	TGTGCCAGCAGTCCTCCTGACAGGGTTTGGGAAAAACTGTTTTTT	CASSPPDRVWEKLFF
TRBJ1-5	TRBV28	-	-	TGTGCCAGCCTTTCTTCCCTGCAGCCCCAGCATTTT	CASLSSLQPQHF
TRBJ2-5	TRBV28	TRBD2	-	TGTGCCAGCGCTAGCGGGGGCCTCCAAGAGACCCAGTACTTC	CASASGGLQETQYF
TRBJ2-2	TRBV27	-	-	TGTGCCAGCAGTTTATCGCGCCTCCCCGGGGAGCTGTTTTTT	CASSLSRLPGELFF
TRBJ1-5	TRBV24-1	TRBD1	few	TGTGCCACCAGTGATTTATACGGGACAGCGGTAGTTATGGAGCCCCAGCATTTT	CATSDLYGTAVVMEPQHF
TRBJ2-2	TRBV7-2	TRBD2	-	TGTGCCAGCAGCTGGGGGACTAGCGGGAGGGCCGGGGAGCTGTTTTTT	CASSWGTSGRAGELFF
TRBJ1-2	TRBV28	-	-	TGTGCCAGCGTCGGGACAATCTATGGCTACACCTTC	CASVGTIYGYTF
TRBJ2-2	TRBV4-1	-	-	TGCGCCAGCAGCCACGTTGTAGCAACCGGGGAGCTGTTTTTT	CASSHVVATGELFF
TRBJ1-2	TRBV28	-	-	TGTGCGACACTCGGGGGGCTAAGATGGGGCTACACCTTC	CATLGGLRWGYTF
TRBJ1-3	TRBV3-1/TRBV3-2	-	-	TGTGCCAGCAGCCTATCAAGTGCAGGGTCTGGAAACACCATATATTTT	CASSLSSAGSGNTIYF
TRBJ1-5	TRBV28	TRBD1	-	TGTGCCAGCAGGGGACAGGTTTTTCAGCCCCAGCATTTT	CASRGQVFQPQHF
TRBJ1-3	TRBV2	-	-	TGTGCCAGCAGTGTAGAGTCCGTCTCTGGAAACACCATATATTTT	CASSVESVSGNTIYF
TRBJ2-2	TRBV29-1	TRBD1	-	TGCAGCGCCCCACCCGACAGGGTCAGAACCGGGGAGCTGTTTTTT	CSAPPDRVRTGELFF
TRBJ1-5	TRBV6-2/TRBV6-3	-	-	TGTGCCAGCAGTTACTCTGCACAGCTCAATCAGCCCCAGCATTTT	CASSYSAQLNQPQHF
TRBJ2-2	TRBV3-1/TRBV3-2	TRBD1	-	TGTGCCAGCAGATCCGGGACAGGGATTACCGGGGAGCTGTTTTTT	CASRSGTGITGELFF
TRBJ2-1	TRBV30	TRBD2	-	TGTGCCTGGAGTGCGGGAGGCACTCGTCACTACTCGGAGCAGTTCTTC	CAWSAGGTRHYSEQFF
TRBJ1-4	TRBV5-1	-	-	TGCGCCAGCAGCTTTGAACAGGCCGGCGAAAAACTGTTTTTT	CASSFEQAGEKLFF
TRBJ1-3	TRBV6-2/TRBV6-3	-	-	TGTGCCAGCAGTTACCCTACCGGGAGCTCTGGAAACACCATATATTTT	CASSYPTGSSGNTIYF
TRBJ1-5	TRBV29-1	-	few	TGCAGCGTTGCAGAGGAGCATGGTCAGCCCCAGCATTTT	CSVAEEHGQPQHF
TRBJ1-4	TRBV29-1	TRBD1	-	TGCAGCGTTGGGGGACAGGGGAAACCTTCAACTAATGAAAAACTGTTTTTT	CSVGGQGKPSTNEKLFF
TRBJ1-3	TRBV6-6	TRBD1	-	TGTGCCAGCAGTTACTCTAGGCGGGACAGTGGAAACACCATATATTTT	CASSYSRRDSGNTIYF
TRBJ2-2	TRBV24-1	TRBD2	-	TGTGCCACCAGGACTAGCGAAAACACCGGGGAGCTGTTTTTT	CATRTSENTGELFF
TRBJ1-3	TRBV28	TRBD1	-	TGTGCCAGCAGTGAGACAGGGCGAGGAAACACCATATATTTT	CASSETGRGNTIYF
TRBJ2-3	TRBV19	-	-	TGTGCCAGTGGGGAGGGGGGCAGCGCAGATACGCAGTATTTT	CASGEGGSADTQYF
TRBJ1-4	TRBV5-1	-	-	TGCGCCAGCAGTCCTCTGGGGAGCACTAATGAAAAACTGTTTTTT	CASSPLGSTNEKLFF
TRBJ2-1	TRBV2	-	-	TGTGCCAGCATCAAGGAGCAGGGGTCAGGCAATGAGCAGTTCTTC	CASIKEQGSGNEQFF
TRBJ2-5	TRBV15	-	-	TGTGCCACAAGCCCAGGGAAGGGAGGCATCCAAGAGACCCAGTACTTC	CATSPGKGGIQETQYF
TRBJ2-1	TRBV28	-	-	TGTGCCAGCAGTTTTGGGGTCGTTCCGAGGGTAGGTGAGCAGTTCTTC	CASSFGVVPRVGEQFF
TRBJ2-1	TRBV27	-	-	TGTGCCAGCAGTTTTAGGGCTAGCGTCATTAATGAGCAGTTCTTC	CASSFRASVINEQFF
TRBJ1-5	TRBV7-2	-	-	TGTGCCAGCAGCTTAGGGTGGGCTCAGCCCCAGCATTTT	CASSLGWAQPQHF
TRBJ1-6	TRBV9	-	-	TGTGCCAGCAGCGGGTACAGGGATAATTCACCCCTCCACTTT	CASSGYRDNSPLHF
TRBJ2-5	TRBV5-1	-	-	TGCGCCAGCAGCTTGTTCACCGACAGACTCCAAGAGACCCAGTACTTC	CASSLFTDRLQETQYF
TRBJ2-2	TRBV5-1	-	-	TGCGCCAGCAGCTTCGTGGTAGCGAACACCGGGGAGCTGTTTTTT	CASSFVVANTGELFF
TRBJ1-2	TRBV27	TRBD1	-	TGTGCCAGCAGTAGAAATCGACAGGGGATTAACTATGGCTACACCTTC	CASSRNRQGINYGYTF
TRBJ1-3	TRBV28	-	-	TGTGCCAGCAGACCTCAAAGCCGGAACACCATATATTTT	CASRPQSRNTIYF
TRBJ2-3	TRBV9	-	once	TGTGCCAGCAGCGTAGGTGGGAGTCAAGATACGCAGTATTTT	CASSVGGSQDTQYF
TRBJ1-3	TRBV5-1	-	once	TGCGCCAGCAGCTTGGAATGGGCAACAGTTGGAAACACCATATATTTT	CASSLEWATVGNTIYF
TRBJ2-1	TRBV20-1	-	-	TGCAGACCTAAAGCGGGTAATGAGCAGTTCTTC	CRPKAGNEQFF
TRBJ2-2	TRBV6-5	TRBD1	-	TGTGCCAGCAGGGGACAGGGACGGGCCGGGGAGCTGTTTTTT	CASRGQGRAGELFF
TRBJ2-2	TRBV2	TRBD2	few	TGTGCCAGCAGCACTAGCGGGAGAAACACCGGGGAGCTGTTTTTT	CASSTSGRNTGELFF
TRBJ1-3	TRBV12-3/TRBV12-4	-	-	TGTGCCACACAGGAAAACACCATATATTTT	CATQENTIYF
TRBJ2-2	TRBV29-1	-	few	TGCAGCGTTCTCTCGGGGGGCTTAGGCGGGGAGCTGTTTTTT	CSVLSGGLGGELFF
TRBJ1-6	TRBV6-5	-	-	TGTGCCAGCAGTTTCCTGAGCTCCTATAATTCACCCCTCCACTTT	CASSFLSSYNSPLHF
TRBJ2-3	TRBV7-5	-	-	TGTGTCAGAAGTGACAGGGAGTATAACGGCACAGATACGCAGTATTTT	CVRSDREYNGTDTQYF
TRBJ1-2	TRBV28	-	-	TGTGCCAGTAGTACACCTAACTATGGCTACACCTTC	CASSTPNYGYTF
TRBJ1-5	TRBV5-8	-	-	TGTGCCAGCAGTCCGGGGACACCGGAGCCCCAGCATTTT	CASSPGTPEPQHF
TRBJ2-1	TRBV5-1	-	-	TGCGCCAGCATGAGTTACAATGAGCAGTTCTTC	CASMSYNEQFF
TRBJ1-5	TRBV18	-	-	TGTGCCAGCTCACCGACAGCTAGCAATCAGCCCCAGCATTTT	CASSPTASNQPQHF
TRBJ1-1	TRBV21-1	-	-	TGTGCCAGCCGAAAGGGGCAGGGCAAGGAAGCTTTCTTT	CASRKGQGKEAFF
TRBJ1-2	TRBV7-2	TRBD1	once	TGTGCCAGCAGCCCCGACAGGGGGCAGAAGGGCTACACCTTC	CASSPDRGQKGYTF
TRBJ2-2	TRBV4-1	-	few	TGCGCCAGCAGCCAAGCTCCCCTGACCGGGGAGCTGTTTTTT	CASSQAPLTGELFF
TRBJ1-2	TRBV7-3	-	-	TGTGCCAGCAGCTTAACGGGGAACGAGCGGGGCTACACCTTC	CASSLTGNERGYTF
TRBJ2-5	TRBV18	TRBD1	-	TGTGCCAGCTCACCCAGTCAGGGGGCAACAGAGACCCAGTACTTC	CASSPSQGATETQYF